This T cell receptor (beta chain) came from a study of low-dose radiotherapy and immunotherapy resistance in tumors (dated by TCRdb to between 2021 and 2024). The study in broad terms: Cohort 1 received 0.5 Gy per fraction every 2 weeks, with a prescribed total PTV dose of 6.5 Gy. Patients in Cohort 2 were given 1 Gy per fraction every two weeks, for a total of 13 Gy across 26 weeks. Patients were given nivolumab as a 240 mg flat dose every two weeks and ipilimumab at 1 mg/kg every six weeks, with both drugs delivered intravenously. Cyclophosphamide 200 mg/m2 was given intravenously every two weeks, one day before each radiation and immunotherapy administration. Starting on cycle 1 day 1, patients took 300 mg of aspirin by mouth once daily for four cycles. Randomization of trial participants into treatment groups was not performed. Eight patients were included in the translational analysis, namely three from the first dose cohort plus the first five from the second dose cohort.

Taken with the paper, the label for time point translates to: before trial treatment. The donors took part in RACIN, a single-arm, phase I, dose-escalation trial that combined nivolumab, ipilimumab, aspirin, low-dose cyclophosphamide and low-dose radiotherapy. Eligible patients had advanced, TIL-negative solid tumors. Its CDR3 holds 17 amino acids, cysteine through phenylalanine. CDR3 DNA is the only sequence kept; it has 51 bases, read in frame from the first base. The CDR1 and CDR2 encoded by the germline V gene are LGHNA and YNFKEQ. V loses 4 bases at its end and J loses 4 bases; junction bases beyond the gene matches: 11. Reads for this sample came from an Illumina HiSeq 2500. Superscript III and a set of TRAV- and TRBV-specific primers were used to synthesize first-strand cDNA, so that both TCRalpha and TCRbeta chains were covered. A roughly 19-cycle PCR with Phusion amplified the TCRs, pairing a constant-region primer with the adapter that was attached to the V primers. The MessageAmp II aRNA Amplification Kit was used to amplify the isolated mRNA, with in vitro transcription run for roughly 15 hours at 37 degrees C. mRNA for TCR sequencing was isolated with the Dynabeads mRNA DIRECT Purification Kit. A second approximately 25-cycle Phusion PCR added indexed Illumina adapters, and products were purified with AMPure XP beads. In the original analysis: Using custom Perl scripts, TCR sequences encoding the same protein were pooled, out-of-frame sequences were removed, and the abundance of each clonotype was computed. The analysis excluded TCR sequences that were supported by just one read. The metrics used to describe the repertoires included Shannon entropy, Gini index, clonality, richness, and the frequency of TCRs shared between repertoires. TCRdb passed the public sequencing reads through fastp at Q25 and MiXCR, retaining productive beta sequences. Rows with one shared CDR3 protein collapse into an entry with the most common genes and DNA. TCRdb's processing, not the study's, gives the V and J calls here. The sample profile shows tens of thousands of distinct CDR3 sequences; around 27% of them were found once. Jointly, the top ten make up around 6.7% of the sample.

Remarks on this clonotype: What antigen it recognizes has not been identified. No base qualities exist here, and no much larger clone lies one base off it.

This sample comprised PBMCs, obtained before treatment. The TCR originated in a male donor with rectosigmoid adenocarcinoma. The rearrangement joined TRBV4-2 to TRBJ2-1; 9 middle bases align to TRBD2. CDR3 loop: CASSPEAGGPDYNEQFF. The DNA sequence is as follows: TGTGCCAGCAGCCCCGAGGCGGGAGGGCCGGATTACAATGAGCAGTTCTTC.